This is a list of T cell receptor beta chains from one sample in a study of graft-versus-host responses after intestinal transplantation. Clones were sequenced by immunoSEQ multiplex PCR, and TCRdb holds only the in-frame ones, with some missing. The table lists roughly 93,000 clones, 92% of them singletons. These TCRs are of unknown antigen specificity. Sequenced here: unstimulated CD8+ T cells sorted from spleen or lymph node cells, sampled before transplant. The receptors originated from a human donor who was the organ donor for an intestinal transplant. Each CDR3 is given with its conserved first and last residue. D genes are given only for firm matches. The listing skips clone size in some rows; elsewhere it reads once, few, many or a size class.

TRBV11-3	.	.	TRBJ1-1	TGTGCCAGCAGCTTAGACGGGTTGGGTGAAGCTTTCTTT	CASSLDGLGEAFF
TRBV27	.	.	TRBJ2-3	TGTGCCAGCAGCCACACAGATACGCAGTATTTT	CASSHTDTQYF
TRBV4-1	.	TRBD2	TRBJ2-1	TGCGCCAGCAGCCAAGAAGCGGGGGGGGCTATCTATGAGCAGTTCTTC	CASSQEAGGAIYEQFF
TRBV27	.	TRBD2	TRBJ2-3	TGTGCCAGCAGTCTACCCTGGACTAGCGGGGGGCCTACGCAGTATTTT	CASSLPWTSGGPTQYF
TRBV4-2	.	.	TRBJ1-1	TGTGCCAGCAGCCAATGGGGCCAAAGGTGGCAAGCTTTCTTT	CASSQWGQRWQAFF
TRBV6-1	.	.	TRBJ1-6	TGTGCCAGCAGTGACTGGACCGGGGATGATTCACCCCTCCACTTT	CASSDWTGDDSPLHF
TRBV27	.	TRBD1	TRBJ2-7	TGTGCCAGCAGTTGGACAGGAACCTACGAGCAGTACTTC	CASSWTGTYEQYF
TRBV29-1	once	TRBD1	TRBJ2-2	TGCAGCGTTCTATTCCGGGACAGGGCCGTCGGGGAGCTGTTTTTT	CSVLFRDRAVGELFF
TRBV19	.	TRBD2	TRBJ2-4	TGTGCCAGTAGTTTGACTAGCGGGGGGCTCGGCATTCAGTACTTC	CASSLTSGGLGIQYF
TRBV6-1	once	.	TRBJ2-3	TGTGCCAGCAGTGAAGGTGATCCTCGTGTAGTGACAGATACGCAGTATTTT	CASSEGDPRVVTDTQYF
TRBV15	.	.	TRBJ1-2	TGTGCCACCAGCAGAGAAACAGGAAGCTATGGCTACACCTTC	CATSRETGSYGYTF
TRBV9	.	.	TRBJ1-5	TGTGCCAGCAGCGTAGGACAGTACAATCAGCCCCAGCATTTT	CASSVGQYNQPQHF
TRBV5-6	.	.	TRBJ2-1	TGTGCCAGCAGCTTGATGGGGAGCTCCTACAATGAGCAGTTCTTC	CASSLMGSSYNEQFF
TRBV7-9	.	.	TRBJ2-7	TGTGCCAGCAGCTTAATCTCCTACGAGCAGTACTTC	CASSLISYEQYF
TRBV11-2	.	TRBD1	TRBJ2-7	TGTGCCAGCAGCTCTCCCCCCGGACAGGGGGCCTACGAGCAGTACTTC	CASSSPPGQGAYEQYF
TRBV11-2	.	.	TRBJ2-7	TGTGCCAGCAGCCCAGGCGGGGCGGGGGCGGGCGAGCAGTACTTC	CASSPGGAGAGEQYF
TRBV4-2	.	.	TRBJ2-7	TGTGCCAGCAGCCAAGAAGCGGATAGCTCCTACGAGCAGTACTTC	CASSQEADSSYEQYF
TRBV28	.	.	TRBJ2-3	TGTGCCAGCAGTTTGGGGGCAGGGGGCACAGATACGCAGTATTTT	CASSLGAGGTDTQYF
TRBV4-3	.	TRBD1	TRBJ2-7	TGCGCCAGCAGCCATCACAGGGGTTCCTACGAGCAGTACTTC	CASSHHRGSYEQYF
TRBV4-1	.	.	TRBJ1-5	TGCGCCAGCAGCCCCGGGAGCCAAAGCAATCAGCCCCAGCATTTT	CASSPGSQSNQPQHF
TRBV25-1	.	.	TRBJ2-1	TGTGCCAGCAGTGATAACTATTACAATGAGCAGTTCTTC	CASSDNYYNEQFF
TRBV5-6	.	TRBD1	TRBJ2-7	TGTGCCAGCAGCTTGAGATGGCAGGGACAGGGGGACGTCAACGAGCAGTACTTC	CASSLRWQGQGDVNEQYF
TRBV6-1	.	.	TRBJ1-4	TGTGCCAGCGGCTGGGTTGGGCAGACTAATGAAAAACTGTTTTTT	CASGWVGQTNEKLFF
TRBV5-8	.	.	TRBJ1-4	TGTGCCAGCAGCTACGACAGCGACCTTGCAACTAATGAAAAACTGTTTTTT	CASSYDSDLATNEKLFF
TRBV27	.	.	TRBJ1-6	TGTGCCAGCAGTTTCGAGGGCAGCTCACCCCTCCACTTT	CASSFEGSSPLHF
TRBV7-9	few	TRBD1	TRBJ2-7	TGTGCCAGCAGCAACCGGGACAGGGGTTTCGAGCAGTACTTC	CASSNRDRGFEQYF
TRBV4-1	.	.	TRBJ2-1	TGCGCCAGCAGCCAATCAGGTCCGGCGGAGCAGTTCTTC	CASSQSGPAEQFF
TRBV28	.	TRBD1	TRBJ1-5	TGTGCCAGCAGTGATCGGACAGGGGGCGCAATACAGCCCCAGCATTTT	CASSDRTGGAIQPQHF
TRBV19	.	.	TRBJ1-1	TGTGCCAGTACTTGGTGGGGAGGCATGAACACTGAAGCTTTCTTT	CASTWWGGMNTEAFF
TRBV27	once	TRBD2	TRBJ2-5	TGTGCCAGCAGTGTAGCGGGGGCGTTTGAGCAGTACTTC	CASSVAGAFEQYF
TRBV2	.	.	TRBJ2-5	TGTGCCAGCAGAGCGCCCCGCCTTGACAGGGAGACCCAGTACTTC	CASRAPRLDRETQYF
TRBV5-1	.	TRBD1	TRBJ1-2	TGCGCCAGCAGCACGGACAGGGATCGCTACACCTTC	CASSTDRDRYTF
TRBV9	.	TRBD2	TRBJ2-1	TGTGCCAGCAGCGTAGATGTCGGGGGGGCCTATGAGCAGTTCTTC	CASSVDVGGAYEQFF
TRBV27	.	TRBD1	TRBJ2-7	TGTGCCAGCAGTTTGACAGGGAACGAGCAGTACTTC	CASSLTGNEQYF
TRBV10-3	.	TRBD2	TRBJ2-7	TGTGCCATCAGCCCAGCGACTAGCGGGGGATACGAGCAGTACTTC	CAISPATSGGYEQYF
TRBV4-2	.	TRBD1	TRBJ1-1	TGTGCCAGCAGCCAAGATAAGGGAACAGGGGGCACGAACACTGAAGCTTTCTTT	CASSQDKGTGGTNTEAFF
TRBV18	.	.	TRBJ2-7	TGTGCCAGCTCACCTACAGGGAGCCACGAGCAGTACTTC	CASSPTGSHEQYF
TRBV7-2	.	.	TRBJ1-1	TGTGCCAGCAGCGTCAATGGGGGGATAGAAGCTTTCTTT	CASSVNGGIEAFF
TRBV6-1	.	.	TRBJ2-5	TGTGCCAGCCGCCTAGCGATCTCAGGGGAGACCCAGTACTTC	CASRLAISGETQYF
TRBV7-9	.	TRBD1	TRBJ1-3	TGTGCCAGCAGCTCGATTACAGGGGGCGATGGAAACACCATATATTTT	CASSSITGGDGNTIYF
TRBV19	.	.	TRBJ2-7	TGTGCCAGTAGTATATTGGGCAGGGCGGACGAGCAGTACTTC	CASSILGRADEQYF
TRBV2	.	.	TRBJ1-6	TGTGCCAGCAGTGATTTAGGGGAACCCCTCCACTTT	CASSDLGEPLHF
TRBV28	once	TRBD1	TRBJ2-4	TGTGCCAGCTCCGACAGGGTCGGGGCCCTAGCCAAAAACATTCAGTACTTC	CASSDRVGALAKNIQYF
TRBV27	.	TRBD1	TRBJ1-5	TGTGCCAGCAGTTGGGGACAGGGAGTCGATCAGCCCCAGCATTTT	CASSWGQGVDQPQHF
TRBV2	.	TRBD2	TRBJ2-5	TGTGCCAGCAGTGAAGTAGCGGGGGAAGAGACCCAGTACTTC	CASSEVAGEETQYF
TRBV7-9	once	TRBD1	TRBJ2-7	TGTGCCAGCAGCTTAACGGCAGGGGGCATCTACGAGCAGTACTTC	CASSLTAGGIYEQYF
TRBV29-1	.	TRBD2	TRBJ2-1	TGCAGCGTTGATGGGGACTATTGGCATGAGCAGTTCTTC	CSVDGDYWHEQFF
TRBV15	.	TRBD2	TRBJ2-7	TGTGCCACCAGGTTGACTAGCGCCTCCTACGAGCAGTACTTC	CATRLTSASYEQYF
TRBV25-1	.	TRBD1	TRBJ1-4	TGTGCCAGCAGTGGTCAGGGGGCTAATGAAAAACTGTTTTTT	CASSGQGANEKLFF
TRBV7-3	.	.	TRBJ2-1	TGTGCCAGCAGCTTAAGGGGCCGCGGGGACCACAATGAGCAGTTCTTC	CASSLRGRGDHNEQFF
TRBV11-2	.	.	TRBJ2-7	TGTGCCAGCACCGGAACCGGCGTTTCGGGGCAGTACTTC	CASTGTGVSGQYF
TRBV27	once	TRBD1	TRBJ2-3	TGTGCCAGCAGTGTAGCGGGACAGGGGAGGGATACGCAGTATTTT	CASSVAGQGRDTQYF
TRBV14	once	TRBD1	TRBJ1-2	TGTGCCAGCAGCCGGGACAGGGGGCTTGGTGGCTACACCTTC	CASSRDRGLGGYTF
TRBV5-6	.	TRBD2	TRBJ2-3	TGTGCCAGCAGCTTGGACGGGACTAGCGGACTCACAGATACGCAGTATTTT	CASSLDGTSGLTDTQYF
TRBV6-5	.	.	TRBJ1-1	TGTGCCAGCAGTTACCAAGGGGAGAACACTGAAGCTTTCTTT	CASSYQGENTEAFF
TRBV5-1	.	.	TRBJ2-1	TGCGCCAGCAGCTTGGGAGACAATGAGCAGTTCTTC	CASSLGDNEQFF
TRBV7-8	.	.	TRBJ1-5	TGTGCCAGCAGCCCATCGCAAACAGGTTATCAGCCCCAGCATTTT	CASSPSQTGYQPQHF